A selection of T cell receptor beta chains follows, all from one sample in a study of shared clonotypes between healthy human individuals. TCRdb's copy holds only in-frame clones and misses some; the assay was immunoSEQ multiplex PCR. Of 2 million to 3 million clones listed, over 85% are singletons. The sequenced sample consisted of naive CD4+ T cells from PBMCs. The source of these receptors is a man in his late teens or twenties in good health. Some clones in this sample may be carry-over from other donors' samples. The conserved cysteine and the conserved F or W are not part of the CDR3 here. Each record gives: D gene, V gene, J gene, CDR3 protein. The D gene is left open where the match is weak.

D: NA; V: TRBV6-1; J: TRBJ1-2; CDR3: ASSRDTNYGYT
D: TRBD1; V: TRBV30; J: TRBJ1-6; CDR3: AWTGQGGDSPLH
D: TRBD2; V: TRBV2; J: TRBJ2-5; CDR3: ASSRGGRSETQY
D: NA; V: TRBV10-3; J: TRBJ2-7; CDR3: AARSADSYEQY
D: NA; V: TRBV5-1; J: TRBJ1-3; CDR3: ASSPQVYSGNTIY
D: NA; V: TRBV6-6; J: TRBJ2-1; CDR3: ASSRNEQF
D: TRBD2; V: TRBV14; J: TRBJ2-1; CDR3: ASTPGGYSSYNEQF
D: NA; V: TRBV28; J: TRBJ2-3; CDR3: ASTLGQISTDTQY
D: NA; V: TRBV7-3; J: TRBJ2-2; CDR3: ASSLRARGSAPTNTGELF
D: NA; V: TRBV29-1; J: TRBJ2-3; CDR3: SVVSGRFGDTQY
D: NA; V: TRBV9; J: TRBJ2-7; CDR3: ASSPTTRNYEQY
D: NA; V: TRBV6-1; J: TRBJ1-1; CDR3: ASSEAGIQGTEAF
D: TRBD1; V: TRBV4-1; J: TRBJ1-5; CDR3: ASSQVSGTAAWPQH
D: NA; V: TRBV28; J: TRBJ1-2; CDR3: ASRQYYGYT
D: NA; V: TRBV5-1; J: TRBJ1-5; CDR3: ASSLEGTTNQPQH
D: TRBD1; V: TRBV28; J: TRBJ1-1; CDR3: ASSTPRGGATEAF
D: NA; V: TRBV7-3; J: TRBJ2-2; CDR3: ASSLIWKSYTGELF
D: NA; V: TRBV28; J: TRBJ2-7; CDR3: ASRETITYEQY
D: TRBD1; V: TRBV4-1; J: TRBJ2-7; CDR3: ASSQEQGGPYEQY
D: TRBD2; V: TRBV5-1; J: TRBJ2-3; CDR3: ASSDTSGGGTDTQY
D: NA; V: TRBV28; J: TRBJ1-3; CDR3: ASSLAGDQFGNTIY
D: NA; V: TRBV5-1; J: TRBJ1-5; CDR3: ASRGDNSNQPQH
D: TRBD1; V: TRBV27; J: TRBJ2-1; CDR3: ASSQRNRGNEQF
D: NA; V: TRBV7-9; J: TRBJ1-5; CDR3: ASSLSGNQPQH